Included here is one T cell receptor beta chain sequence, with context. It lacks a known antigen. No base quality values were provided; no much bigger clone lies one nucleotide off. The CDR3 regions of human TCRbeta chains were subjected to immunosequencing. On the study's bioinformatics: Repertoire TCRs were checked for matches against a reference library of SARS-CoV-2-specific TCRs that had been generated using the MIRA antigen-specificity platform. Breadth was defined as the fraction of unique TCRs that were SARS-CoV-2-associated, and depth was defined as the fraction of total T cells that were SARS-CoV-2-associated. Using the MIRA data, each spike-specific TCR was mapped to the spike region that the TCR reacts to and placed in a CD4 or CD8 class. Log10-transformed breadth and depth values were compared by one-way ANOVA with Sidak's multiple comparisons tests. TCRdb re-hosts the immuneACCESS table, in-frame sequences only. Its copies lack some clones; in the studies checked, an unresolved V gene accounts for under half of them, and the cause for the rest is not known. The V and J calls and clone size are taken from that table; D and trimming were inferred from the DNA. Across this sample there are some 55,000 clones, with roughly 85% seen only once. The ten most abundant clones make up 3% to 4.5% of the sample.

V is clipped by 0 bases and J by 1 base, and the sequence between their germline boundaries is 13 bases long. CDR1 and CDR2 are drawn from the germline V gene: MNHEY, SVGAGI. CDR3 length: 16 amino acids, cysteine to phenylalanine. Solely the CDR3 DNA is kept, with 48 bases framed from the first base. These data come from a study of T cell responses to AZD1222 COVID-19 vaccine (dated by TCRdb to about 2021). Describing the broader study: AZD1222 recipients with second doses at about 4 weeks or about 12 weeks were pooled, because spike-specific TCR depth and breadth did not differ between schedules. Trial participants were enrolled by age into 18-55, 56-69 and 70-plus year subgroups, with 148, 28 and 57 TCR-sequenced participants respectively. A total of about 230 trial participants underwent TCR sequencing, of whom about 200 received two doses of AZD1222 and about 26 received two doses of the MenACWY control vaccine. The paper's findings and limits, for the study overall: After two AZD1222 doses, spike-specific TCR breadth and depth were significantly higher than at day 0 and than in MenACWY recipients. Nearly half of unique spike-specific TCRs reportedly recognized epitopes outside regions mutated in the B.1.351 and B.1.1.7 variants. The whole spike protein was spanned by vaccine-associated CD4 TCRs, and dominant responses were seen in regions 160-218 and 743-854. No day 14 peak-response samples were available, so repertoires were characterized only after the peak T cell response. The 56-69-year group was small, and its depth increase did not reach significance, likely because of low power. Only five to seven AZD1222 recipients were SARS-CoV-2 seropositive at baseline, limiting conclusions about previously exposed vaccinees. Most participants were white British and females outnumbered males, and the authors suggested that clonal diversity may have been underestimated.

The time point label on this specimen signifies: baseline before first vaccination. Samples from vaccinated people were obtained from the UK trials COV001 and COV002, which included a single-blind randomized controlled phase 2/3 trial of AZD1222 (ChAdOx1 nCoV-19) in healthy adults. Trial participant PBMC samples were collected at day 0 and day 28 after the second dose for TCRbeta chain sequencing. The clonotype comes from an adult in good health. The sequenced sample was peripheral blood, obtained on day 0 of AZD1222 vaccination. The chain couples TRBV6-5 to TRBJ2-7, with no confident D gene call. CDR3 protein: CASSYSLARGSYEQYF. The nucleotide sequence is given as TGTGCCAGCAGTTACTCGTTGGCCCGAGGATCCTACGAGCAGTACTTC.